This TCR beta chain was observed in a study of blood T cell repertoires in COVID-19 (dated by TCRdb to the early 2020s). About the study as a whole: The collaborator samples originated in the United States, Italy and Spain and spanned the acute and convalescent phases of COVID-19. The samples were drawn from two sources: the first 160 participants of the ongoing ImmuneRACE study, and approximately 1,300 subjects contributed by 6 global collaborators. The material from the prospective study consisted of cDNA or gDNA derived from T cells, B-cell-depleted T cells, or PBMCs. Where available, HLA class I and class II types were taken from metadata supplied by the sample provider and were not determined by assay-based typing. A freely available public database, intended as a resource for researchers studying the immune response to SARS-CoV-2, is where the repertoires were released. Sample metadata almost always included a de-identified subject ID, COVID-19 status, age in years and sex. Subjects who had been exposed to COVID-19, were actively infected with it, or had recovered from it provided the deeply sampled blood TCRbeta repertoires that made up the dataset. The research as a whole found: The quantity of clinical and demographic metadata differed by source and by participant and was supplied without curation.

TCRbeta CDR3 regions were amplified from genomic DNA by means of the immunoSEQ Assay, a bias-controlled multiplex PCR. As for the original processing: The number of nucleated cells in each sample was estimated by amplification of reference gene primers within the assay. To quantify the absolute abundance of each unique TCRbeta CDR3 rearrangement, sequence reads were collapsed and filtered. Productive Simpson clonality was computed per sample as the square root of Simpson's diversity index over productive rearrangements. Entries here come from immuneACCESS through TCRdb and include only in-frame sequences with V and J called. Some clones fail to appear in such tables; in the studies checked, an unresolved V gene covers under half of the shortfall, and the cause of the remainder is unknown. V, J and clone size are taken as reported in that table, and D and trimming were inferred from the DNA itself. This sample holds tens of thousands of clones; 80% to 90% were observed only once. About 1.4% of the sample goes to the ten largest clones.

Collaborating institutions collected whole blood in K2EDTA tubes following their own protocols. For TCRbeta analysis, collaborator samples were shipped as frozen whole blood, as isolated PBMCs, or as DNA extracted from either sample type. Regarding this clone: It has no known antigen specificity. No base quality information exists; no much larger clone differs at one position.

The junction carries 18 bases between V and J, which are trimmed by 3 bases and 7 bases respectively. In the germline V gene, CDR1 corresponds to SGHDN and CDR2 to FVKESK. The CDR3 runs 15 amino acids, cysteine and phenylalanine included. The CDR3 DNA has 45 bases and is translated from base 1. The sequence came from a man aged 55-75 years with acute or convalescent COVID-19. Sequenced input: peripheral blood. In this chain, TRBV14 is recombined with TRBJ1-1, with the D gene not clear enough to name. The sequenced DNA: TGTGCCAGCAGCCACTTTCTGGACGGGGAAGGTGAAGCTTTCTTT. This encodes CASSHFLDGEGEAFF.